The present T cell receptor beta chain was sequenced within a study of OX40 agonist ivuxolimab in advanced cancers. Study findings and constraints: The average count of expanded clones was higher among CD8+ T cells than among CD4+.

Clones were read by immunoSEQ multiplex PCR, and TCRdb kept only the in-frame ones, dropping some. The sample consists of about 94,000 clones, about 93% of them appearing once. The V and J ends lost 2 bases and 2 bases respectively, with 9 bases between them. This CDR3 has 14 residues. The germline gives CDR1 MNHNY, CDR2 SVGAGI (reference sequence). About this clone: What it binds is unknown.

Sequencing used CD4+ or CD8+ T cells sorted from blood, obtained in a trial of the OX40 agonist ivuxolimab. This TCR came from an adult with an advanced solid tumor such as melanoma, head and neck, liver or kidney cancer. This chain links TRBV6-6 with TRBJ1-2; possible D gene TRBD1, 6 bases. CDR3: CASSYRQGNYGYTF. The CDR3 DNA follows: TGTGCCAGCAGTTACAGGCAGGGGAACTATGGCTACACCTTC.